A single sample gave rise to the 14 T cell receptor beta chains below, sequenced in a study of T cells in Graves' hyperthyroidism and ophthalmopathy. TCR beta CDR3 region amplification was performed from RNA transcripts. First-round RT-PCR targeting the TCR CDR3 was performed with the HTBI primer set. TCRdb recomputed calls from the multiplex PCR reads with MiXCR, one row per CDR3 protein. The sample consists of around 300,000 distinct CDR3 sequences, around a fifth of them appearing once. The sequenced material came from blood. Every receptor here comes from a man over 45 with Graves' ophthalmopathy.

This clonotype was observed at least ten times. This chain connects TRBV10-1 to TRBJ2-7; either TRBD1 or TRBD2 may supply D (5 bases each). This CDR3 contains 14 residues. Germline V gene data show CDR1 as WNHNN and CDR2 as SYGVQD (reference sequence). Trimming left V 3 bases short and J 5 bases short, with 14 bases between. The CDR3 nucleotides read TGCGCCAGCAGTGAAGGCAGGGACGAAAACGAGCAGTACTTC. Encoded protein: CASSEGRDENEQYF.

The gene calls are TRBV7-9 and TRBJ2-4; 7 bases agree with TRBD1. Germline V lookup: CDR1 SEHNR, CDR2 FQNEAQ (reference sequence). The CDR3 length is 13 residues. The V and J ends lost 6 bases and 4 bases, in that order; junction bases with no gene match: 3. Here the CDR3 reads CASSQTGKNIQYF. For the CDR3, the DNA is TGTGCCAGCAGTCAGACAGGGAAAAACATTCAGTACTTC.

In this sample, this clonotype turned up many times. The CDR3 bases are TGTGCCAGCAGCTTTAGGGGGCTAGAGACCCAGTACTTC. Residues: CASSFRGLETQYF. The chain couples TRBV7-6 to TRBJ2-5; 7 bases fit TRBD1. CDR3 length equals 13 residues. V was pared by 3 bases and J by 4 bases, with 2 bases of the junction left unmatched. The germline V gene encodes CDR1 SGHVS and CDR2 FNYEAQ.

This clonotype has only a few counts. V usage is TRBV5-8 and J usage is TRBJ1-4; D may be TRBD1 (6 bases). Germline loops: CDR1 SGHTS, CDR2 YDEGEE. The CDR3 consists of 16 residues. V gave up 4 bases and J gave up 5 bases, with 18 bases separating them. Written as DNA, the CDR3 is TGTGCCAGCAGCCTTGGAGGTGGGACACCAAATGAAAAACTGTTTTTT. Translation gives CASSLGGGTPNEKLFF.

This clonotype was observed many times. The V call is TRBV20-1, the J call TRBJ2-7; tentative D call: TRBD1 (6 bases). The CDR3 is 13 residues long. The ends were cut back, 3 bases at V and 3 bases at J, with 12 bases in the middle. The germline CDR1 and CDR2 sequences are DFQATT and SNEGSKA (reference sequence). The CDR3 DNA reads as TGCAGTGCTAGGGGGGACACAGGCTACGAGCAGTACTTC. It specifies CSARGDTGYEQYF.

The sample holds a few counts of this clonotype. The chain links TRBV20-1 to TRBJ1-3, with a tentative D call TRBD1 (6 bases). There are 14 residues in the CDR3. Germline CDR1 DFQATT, CDR2 SNEGSKA (reference sequence). V gave up 3 bases and J gave up 4 bases, with 13 bases separating them. CDR3 residues: CSASPGATGNTIYF. The CDR3 coding sequence is TGCAGTGCTAGTCCGGGGGCGACGGGAAACACCATATATTTT.

This clonotype was seen a few times. This chain connects TRBV7-2 to TRBJ1-5; possibly TRBD1 for D (5 bases). Per the germline V gene, CDR1 is SGHTA and CDR2 is FQGNSA. This CDR3 contains 15 residues. Between the trimmed V and J ends, which lost 3 bases and 4 bases, there was a span of 13 bases. CDR3 sequence reads: CASSLMGRVNQPQHF. For the CDR3, the DNA is TGTGCCAGCAGCTTGATGGGGCGAGTAAATCAGCCCCAGCATTTT.

V usage is TRBV27 and J usage is TRBJ1-4, with D possibly TRBD1 on 6 matching bases. The V gene lost 0 bases and the J gene lost 6 bases, with 17 bases spanning the gap. CDR3 length equals 17 residues. Per the germline V gene, CDR1 is MNHEY and CDR2 is SMNVEV (reference sequence). The CDR3 region has the DNA TGTGCCAGCAGTTTATCTGGCCCCCGGGACAAATATGAAAAACTGTTTTTT. Residues: CASSLSGPRDKYEKLFF.

The J gene is TRBJ2-4, the V gene TRBV6-1; D uncertain. This CDR3 is built from 19 residues. Germline CDR1 and CDR2: MNHNS and SASEGT. V was clipped by 3 bases and J by 0 bases, with 21 bases between them. The CDR3 DNA reads as TGTGCCAGCAGTGAGTTCCCCGTAAGCGCGGTCCTAGCCAAAAACATTCAGTACTTC. This encodes CASSEFPVSAVLAKNIQYF.

This clonotype was seen repeatedly, ten times or more. The chain combines TRBV27 with TRBJ2-1; TRBD2 is a possible D gene (6 bases). The V end was cut by 6 bases, the J end by 5 bases, with 26 bases between. The CDR3 runs 18 residues. Germline V gene sequence: CDR1 MNHEY, CDR2 SMNVEV (reference sequence). The CDR3 here is CASSLRSPTSGIHNEQFF. The CDR3 region has the DNA TGTGCCAGCAGCCTACGATCGCCGACTAGTGGGATTCACAATGAGCAGTTCTTC.

This clonotype has just a few counts. V is TRBV11-2 and J is TRBJ2-1; 11 bases match TRBD2. The CDR3 loop spans 19 amino acids. In germline, CDR1 is SGHAT, CDR2 FQNNGV. The ends lost 5 bases at V and 5 bases at J; junction bases unmatched: 17. The CDR3 coding sequence is TGTGCCAGCAGCCCACAGCCCCTCTTAGCGGGAGGGGGACACAATGAGCAGTTCTTC. Translated: CASSPQPLLAGGGHNEQFF.

This clonotype was counted ten times or more. The chain recombines TRBV2 with TRBJ2-3; 7 bases map to TRBD1. V lost 6 bases, J lost 2 bases, and 8 bases stayed unmatched. CDR1 is SNHLY and CDR2 is FYNNEI in the germline V gene. The CDR3 runs 15 residues. The CDR3 loop is CASSKTGAPTDTQYF. The CDR3 DNA is TGTGCCAGCAGCAAAACAGGGGCTCCCACAGATACGCAGTATTTT.

This clonotype was observed many times. The J gene is TRBJ2-7, the V gene TRBV3-1; D call uncertain. With 5 bases removed from V and 5 bases from J, the gap between germline ends came to 16 bases. Looked up from germline, CDR1 is LGHDT and CDR2 is YNNKEL (reference sequence). The length of the CDR3 is 14 residues. The CDR3 DNA reads TGTGCCAGCAGCAATCTCCCTCAGAGTGACGAGCAGTACTTC. Translated, it gives CASSNLPQSDEQYF.

This clonotype has just a few counts. This sequence joins TRBV27 and TRBJ2-1; tentatively, D is TRBD2 (6 bases). The CDR3 is 15 amino acids. Germline CDR1 and CDR2: MNHEY and SMNVEV (reference sequence). Trimming left V 4 bases short and J 8 bases short, with 18 bases between. CDR3 sequence: CASSSPLGSRHEQFF. CDR3 DNA: TGTGCCAGCAGTTCTCCCCTCGGGAGTCGGCATGAGCAGTTCTTC.